A selection of T cell receptor beta chains follows, all from one sample in a study of cytomegalovirus exposure and HLA in healthy donors. This table comes from immunoSEQ multiplex PCR, and its TCRdb copy is limited to in-frame clones, with some not included. The table lists 110,000 or so clones, 85% of them singletons. The specimen sequenced was PBMCs. Receptors originate from a woman between 25 and 40 years old in good health and CMV-seronegative. Each CDR3 is given with its conserved first and last residue. A D gene is named only where the DNA matches it firmly. Size is omitted from some rows. Given values are once, few, many or a class for expanded clones.

D gene,V gene,J gene,clone size,CDR3 protein,CDR3 DNA
NA,TRBV4-2,TRBJ1-4,NA,CASSQGGIETNEKLFF,TGTGCCAGCAGCCAAGGAGGGATCGAAACTAATGAAAAACTGTTTTTT
NA,TRBV4-3,TRBJ1-2,NA,CASSQEDQVVGYTF,TGCGCCAGCAGCCAAGAAGACCAGGTGGTGGGCTACACCTTC
TRBD1,TRBV30,TRBJ1-2,NA,CAWMTGVGYTF,TGTGCCTGGATGACAGGGGTTGGCTACACCTTC
NA,TRBV7-8,TRBJ1-6,NA,CASSLVMVGNSPLHF,TGTGCCAGCAGCTTAGTCATGGTCGGGAATTCACCCCTCCACTTT
NA,TRBV12-5,TRBJ1-1,NA,CASGLVQPNTEAFF,TGTGCTAGTGGTTTGGTACAACCAAACACTGAAGCTTTCTTT
NA,TRBV30,TRBJ2-1,NA,CAWSPSANEQFF,TGTGCCTGGAGTCCCTCAGCGAATGAGCAGTTCTTC
NA,TRBV12-5,TRBJ2-5,NA,CASSREETQYF,TGTGCTAGTTCGAGGGAGGAGACCCAGTACTTC
NA,TRBV2,TRBJ2-5,NA,CASSEKEGVETQYF,TGTGCCAGCAGTGAAAAGGAGGGAGTGGAGACCCAGTACTTC
TRBD1,TRBV5-1,TRBJ1-3,NA,CASSWGTADSGNTIYF,TGCGCCAGCAGCTGGGGGACAGCCGACTCTGGAAACACCATATATTTT
NA,TRBV13,TRBJ2-4,NA,CASSRTGGANIQYF,TGTGCCAGCAGCCGAACTGGGGGGGCAAACATTCAGTACTTC
NA,TRBV9,TRBJ2-7,NA,CASSKATESYEQYF,TGTGCCAGCAGCAAAGCGACGGAATCCTACGAGCAGTACTTC
NA,TRBV21-1,TRBJ1-1,NA,CASSTDGRHMNTEAFF,TGTGCCAGCAGCACTGACGGGAGACATATGAACACTGAAGCTTTCTTT
NA,TRBV7-2,TRBJ2-5,many,CASSLHPRSVGGETQYF,TGTGCCAGCAGCCTTCACCCCCGTAGCGTTGGCGGGGAGACCCAGTACTTC
TRBD1,TRBV19,TRBJ1-2,NA,CASRPQGRGNYGYTF,TGTGCCAGTAGACCACAGGGGCGCGGGAACTATGGCTACACCTTC
TRBD1,TRBV5-4,TRBJ2-7,NA,CASSATGTGGYEQYF,TGTGCCAGCAGCGCCACCGGGACAGGGGGCTACGAGCAGTACTTC
NA,TRBV7-2,TRBJ1-3,NA,CASSLLLAPVWSTGNTIYF,TGTGCCAGCAGCTTACTACTGGCCCCCGTTTGGAGTACTGGAAACACCATATATTTT
TRBD1,TRBV27,TRBJ1-2,once,CASRDKTGGNYGYTF,TGTGCCAGCAGAGACAAGACAGGGGGCAACTATGGCTACACCTTC
NA,TRBV4-2,TRBJ1-1,NA,CASSQEQGNTEAFF,TGTGCCAGCAGCCAAGAACAGGGCAACACTGAAGCTTTCTTT
TRBD2,TRBV10-2,TRBJ2-7,NA,CASSGGLAGGEQYF,TGCGCCAGCAGTGGGGGACTAGCGGGGGGCGAGCAGTACTTC
TRBD1,TRBV18,TRBJ2-5,NA,CASSPVTGGGETQYF,TGTGCCAGCTCACCAGTTACAGGGGGCGGCGAGACCCAGTACTTC
NA,TRBV7-3,TRBJ1-1,NA,CASSLGSQGSTEAFF,TGTGCCAGCAGCTTAGGGTCACAGGGAAGTACTGAAGCTTTCTTT
NA,TRBV7-8,TRBJ1-5,NA,CASSFRTDNQPQHF,TGTGCCAGCAGCTTTCGGACAGACAATCAGCCCCAGCATTTT
NA,TRBV11-2,TRBJ1-2,NA,CASSPDSRGYGYTF,TGTGCCAGCAGTCCGGATTCGCGGGGCTATGGCTACACCTTC
NA,TRBV5-1,TRBJ2-7,NA,CASSFRGYEQYF,TGCGCCAGCAGCTTTCGGGGCTACGAGCAGTACTTC
TRBD1,TRBV4-3,TRBJ2-3,NA,CASSTHPGQGADTQYF,TGCGCCAGCAGCACACACCCGGGACAGGGGGCAGATACGCAGTATTTT
TRBD1,TRBV4-2,TRBJ2-5,once,CASSQVTGRETQYF,TGTGCCAGCAGCCAAGTGACAGGGAGAGAGACCCAGTACTTC
TRBD2,TRBV7-8,TRBJ2-3,few,CASSPPGEGTQYF,TGTGCCAGCAGTCCTCCGGGGGAGGGGACGCAGTATTTT
NA,TRBV2,TRBJ2-1,NA,CASSGQGPAYNEQFF,TGTGCCAGCAGTGGCCAGGGGCCCGCCTACAATGAGCAGTTCTTC
NA,TRBV11-2,TRBJ2-2,NA,CASSTKAGGTGELFF,TGTGCCAGCAGCACCAAGGCAGGGGGGACCGGGGAGCTGTTTTTT
NA,TRBV27,TRBJ2-1,NA,CASSVQGYNEQFF,TGTGCCAGCAGTGTTCAGGGATACAATGAGCAGTTCTTC
TRBD1,TRBV27,TRBJ2-1,NA,CASNLGQGDYNEQFF,TGTGCCAGCAATTTGGGACAGGGAGATTACAATGAGCAGTTCTTC
NA,TRBV7-9,TRBJ1-2,NA,CASSLERVGYTF,TGTGCCAGCAGCTTAGAGAGGGTTGGCTACACCTTC
TRBD1,TRBV2,TRBJ2-5,NA,CASNRDRGHEETQYF,TGTGCCAGCAACCGAGACAGGGGGCACGAGGAGACCCAGTACTTC
NA,TRBV4-1,TRBJ1-6,NA,CASSQAPGARGVGLTPLHF,TGCGCCAGCAGCCAAGCACCGGGAGCGAGAGGAGTCGGGTTAACACCCCTCCACTTT
TRBD2,TRBV6-1,TRBJ2-3,NA,CASSVLVAGGFTDTQYF,TGTGCCAGCAGTGTCTTAGTAGCGGGGGGGTTCACAGATACGCAGTATTTT
TRBD1,TRBV7-2,TRBJ1-2,NA,CASSQDRGRRGYTF,TGTGCCAGCAGCCAGGACAGGGGGCGCCGGGGCTACACCTTC
TRBD1,TRBV19,TRBJ1-5,NA,CASSTSGQAHGQPQHF,TGTGCCAGTAGTACTTCCGGACAGGCCCACGGTCAGCCCCAGCATTTT
TRBD2,TRBV19,TRBJ2-5,medium-sized,CASSIVASGEGETQYF,TGTGCCAGTAGTATAGTAGCTAGCGGGGAGGGGGAGACCCAGTACTTC
NA,TRBV7-2,TRBJ1-2,NA,CASSLDGVDGYTF,TGTGCCAGCAGCTTAGACGGGGTGGATGGCTACACCTTC
TRBD1,TRBV7-2,TRBJ2-5,NA,CASSLDRAQETQYF,TGTGCCAGCAGCCTCGACAGGGCTCAAGAGACCCAGTACTTC
TRBD2,TRBV6-1,TRBJ2-5,NA,CASSGGGQLAGRRETQYF,TGTGCCAGCAGTGGGGGGGGGCAACTAGCGGGGAGGCGGGAGACCCAGTACTTC
TRBD1,TRBV27,TRBJ1-1,NA,CASRKKGGQGAEAFF,TGTGCCAGCAGGAAAAAGGGGGGACAGGGGGCTGAAGCTTTCTTT